This TCR beta chain came from a study of blood T cell repertoires in COVID-19. For the study at large: Acute and convalescent COVID-19 specimens originated in the United States, Italy and Spain. Nucleic acid was either cDNA or gDNA, and it came from T cells, B-cell-depleted T cells, or PBMCs.

As handled by the study authors: Quantification of nucleated cells was approximated via reference gene primer amplification. Assay: immunoSEQ multiplex PCR; the TCRdb copy retains only in-frame clones and omits some. The DNA gave D and trimming, while V, J and clone size come from that table. The table has fewer than 95,000 clones, less than 85% seen once. The germline V gene has CDR1 GTSNPN and CDR2 SVGIG (reference sequence). The CDR3 is 17 residues long. Trimming at V came to 3 bases and at J to 0 bases, leaving 8 bases not matched to a gene. The V call is TRBV30, the J call TRBJ2-6, with 7 bases fitting TRBD1. The sequence was collected from a human donor in a cohort sampled during active COVID-19. Input material: peripheral blood. In DNA form, the CDR3 reads TGTGCCTGGAGAGAGACAGGGCTAATCTCTGGGGCCAACGTCCTGACTTTC. Protein: CAWRETGLISGANVLTF.